The next 20 T cell receptor beta chains were all read from a single sample in a study of T cell responses to AZD1222 COVID-19 vaccine (dated by TCRdb to the early 2020s). Libraries were made using the immunoSEQ multiplex PCR assay. TCRdb took this table from immuneACCESS and kept in-frame rearrangements with V and J called. Such tables lack part of the clones; where checked against another copy, unresolved V genes explain under half of the gap, and the rest is unexplained. This sample lists roughly 130,000 clones; 87% were detected once. The ten top clones hold 1.3% to 1.5% of the sample. In the paper's terms, the time point label means: baseline before first vaccination. This sample comprised peripheral blood, obtained on day 0 of AZD1222 vaccination. The receptors originated from an adult in good health.

This chain uses TRBV12-3 or TRBV12-4 with TRBJ1-6; the match to TRBD1 covers 8 bases. There are 13 residues in the CDR3. The V and J ends lost 10 bases and 6 bases, in that order; junction bases with no gene match: 5. CDR3 residues: CATSGQANSPLHF. CDR3 nucleotide sequence: TGTGCCACTTCGGGACAGGCTAATTCACCCCTCCACTTT.

The chain has TRBV6-5 and TRBJ1-2; TRBD1 matches 7 bases. V lost 6 bases, J lost 2 bases, and 3 bases stayed unmatched. The length of the CDR3 is 13 residues. CDR1 and CDR2 (germline): MNHEY, SVGAGI. In DNA form, the CDR3 reads TGTGCCAGCAGGACAGGGACCAACTATGGCTACACCTTC. This sequence encodes CASRTGTNYGYTF.

CDR3 bases: TGTGCCAGCAGCTGGGGACGGGGAGCCTACAATGAGCAGTTCTTC. The encoded protein is CASSWGRGAYNEQFF. The rearrangement links TRBV7-2 to TRBJ2-1; tentatively, D is TRBD1 or TRBD2 (5 bases each). The CDR3 loop spans 15 amino acids. Germline CDR1 and CDR2: SGHTA and FQGNSA. The V end was cut by 4 bases, the J end by 2 bases, with 12 bases between.

The chain employs TRBV4-3 and TRBJ2-7; a weak D match, TRBD2 (6 bases). This CDR3 is 15 amino acids long. Germline V gene lookup returns CDR1 LGHNA and CDR2 YSLEER. The V gene lost 4 bases and the J gene lost 3 bases, with 16 bases spanning the gap. The CDR3 loop is CASSPEEGLDYEQYF. The CDR3 DNA reads as TGCGCCAGCAGCCCGGAGGAGGGGTTGGACTACGAGCAGTACTTC.

This clone was observed a single time. The chain has TRBV5-6 and TRBJ2-5; TRBD2 aligns across 8 bases. CDR3 length: 16 amino acids. Trimming cost V 0 bases and J 4 bases; bases outside gene matches: 8. CDR1 and CDR2 (germline): SGHDT, YYEEEE. CDR3 nucleotides: TGTGCCAGCAGCTTGGCGGGGGGGACCGCCCGAGAGACCCAGTACTTC. It encodes CASSLAGGTARETQYF.

The rearrangement uses TRBV18 and TRBJ2-5; tentative D call: TRBD2 (5 bases). The germline CDR1 and CDR2 sequences are KGHSH and LQKENI. The CDR3 sequence is 18 residues long. V lost 3 bases and J lost 0, with 20 bases in between. In DNA form, the CDR3 reads TGTGCCAGCTCACCCCTTGTCGCTAGCTTGGTGGACCAAGAGACCCAGTACTTC. Translation gives CASSPLVASLVDQETQYF. The full variable domain, with the rest looked up from reference TRBV18 and TRBJ2-5, is NAGVMQNPRHLVRRRGQEARLRCSPMKGHSHVYWYRQLPEEGLKFMVYLQKENIIDESGMPKERFSAEFPKEGPSILRIQQVVRGDSAAYFCASSPLVASLVDQETQYFGPGTRLLVL.

The chain carries TRBV7-2 and TRBJ1-1, with 7 bases identical to TRBD1. This CDR3 contains 14 residues. The germline CDR1 and CDR2 sequences are SGHTA and FQGNSA. V shed 1 base and J 5 bases; nucleotides not matched to a gene: 4. The CDR3 is CASSLDRGGTEAFF. In DNA form, the CDR3 reads TGTGCCAGCAGCTTAGACAGGGGTGGGACTGAAGCTTTCTTT. Looking up the rest from reference TRBV7-2 and TRBJ1-1 gives the full variable domain: GAGVSQSPSNKVTEKGKDVELRCDPISGHTALYWYRQSLGQGLEFLIYFQGNSAPDKSGLPSDRFSAERTGGSVSTLTIQRTQQEDSAVYLCASSLDRGGTEAFFGQGTRLTVV.

V gene TRBV7-9 combines with J gene TRBJ2-3; D gene ambiguous. V lost 1 base and J 2 bases, leaving 7 bases between the germline ends. Per germline, CDR1 SEHNR and CDR2 FQNEAQ (reference sequence). The CDR3 has 14 residues. This CDR3 is CASSLVGTTDTQYF. The CDR3 nucleotides are TGTGCCAGCAGCTTAGTCGGCACCACAGATACGCAGTATTTT.

V is TRBV18 and J is TRBJ2-3; D is unclear. This CDR3 has 15 amino acids. The germline V gene has CDR1 KGHSH and CDR2 LQKENI. Trimming shortened V by 6 bases and J by 6 bases, and 19 bases separated the two germline ends. The CDR3 here is CASSPSPSQRDTQYF. CDR3 in DNA: TGTGCCAGCTCCCCATCGCCCTCGCAGCGCGATACGCAGTATTTT.

This sequence joins TRBV9 and TRBJ2-2; D is undetermined. This CDR3 has 13 amino acids. Germline-derived CDR1 and CDR2 are SGDLS and YYNGEE. With 0 bases removed from V and 4 bases from J, the gap between germline ends came to 4 bases. The CDR3: CASSVAVTGELFF. In DNA, the CDR3 is TGTGCCAGCAGCGTAGCTGTCACCGGGGAGCTGTTTTTT.

The chain carries TRBV5-5 and TRBJ1-5; D is uncertain. The CDR3 is made up of 15 amino acids. Germline CDR1 and CDR2: SGHKS and YYEKEE (reference sequence). Trimming pared 2 bases from V and 0 bases from J, leaving 9 bases between. CDR3 region: CASSFTGDSNQPQHF. CDR3 in DNA: TGTGCCAGCAGCTTTACGGGTGATAGCAATCAGCCCCAGCATTTT.

This chain's CDR3 is CAISESRTGVSYNEQFF. The CDR3 coding sequence is TGTGCCATCAGTGAGTCGAGGACAGGGGTGTCCTACAATGAGCAGTTCTTC. The V call is TRBV10-3, the J call TRBJ2-1; 9 positions agree with TRBD1. The CDR3 is made up of 17 amino acids. V lost 0 bases and J lost 1; bases outside the gene matches: 4. In germline, CDR1 is ENHRY, CDR2 SYGVKD.

The chain joins TRBV7-9 to TRBJ2-5; 7 bases line up with TRBD1. Germline CDR1 and CDR2: SEHNR and FQNEAQ (reference sequence). The CDR3 runs 15 residues. The junction had 11 bases not matched to a gene; V was cut back by 5 bases and J by 5 bases. CDR3 sequence (DNA): TGTGCCAGCAGCCCAAACAGGGTAGGGGGCGAGACCCAGTACTTC. Translating it yields CASSPNRVGGETQYF. The full variable domain, completed using reference TRBV7-9 and TRBJ2-5, is DTGVSQNPRHKITKRGQNVTFRCDPISEHNRLYWYRQTLGQGPEFLTYFQNEAQLEKSRLLSDRFSAERPKGSFSTLEIQRTEQGDSAMYLCASSPNRVGGETQYFGPGTRLLVL.

J is TRBJ1-1 and V is TRBV6-2 or TRBV6-3; D might be TRBD1 (5 bases). Germline V lookup: CDR1 MNHEY, CDR2 SVGEGT. V was clipped by 5 bases and J by 1 base, with 14 bases between them. This CDR3 region has 15 residues. The CDR3 sequence is CASSRTGTGNTEAFF. The CDR3, as DNA: TGTGCCAGCAGTCGGACCGGGACGGGGAACACTGAAGCTTTCTTT.

This chain's CDR3 is CASSLGGDGYTF. The CDR3 nucleotides read TGCGCCAGCAGCTTGGGCGGGGATGGCTACACCTTC. This chain uses TRBV5-1 with TRBJ1-2; D not resolved. The CDR3 spans 12 residues. The ends were cut back, 0 bases at V and 6 bases at J, with 6 bases in the middle. Germline V gene data show CDR1 as SGHRS and CDR2 as YFSETQ.

This clone occurred once. The chain links TRBV28 to TRBJ2-1, with D tentatively TRBD1 (6 bases). V dropped 5 bases and J dropped 9 bases, with 14 bases sitting between them. This CDR3 contains 13 residues. Germline V gene lookup returns CDR1 MDHEN and CDR2 SYDVKM. The CDR3 region has the DNA TGTGCCAGCAGTCCCTTGACCAGGGGTGAGCAGTTCTTC. Its protein is CASSPLTRGEQFF.

The chain carries TRBV9 and TRBJ1-2; D is ambiguous. V lost 0 bases, J lost 3 bases, and 9 bases lay in between. This CDR3 region has 14 residues. The germline V gene encodes CDR1 SGDLS and CDR2 YYNGEE. This CDR3 reads CASSVDLGDYGYTF. The CDR3 coding sequence is TGTGCCAGCAGCGTAGACCTCGGAGACTATGGCTACACCTTC.

The V gene is TRBV10-3, the J gene TRBJ1-1; the match to TRBD1 covers 7 bases. The length of the CDR3 is 13 residues. V shed 6 bases, J shed 0 bases, and the junction held 1 base outside the gene matches. The V gene's germline CDR1 is ENHRY and CDR2 SYGVKD. The CDR3 sequence is CAIRGTVNTEAFF. CDR3 nucleotide sequence: TGTGCCATCAGGGGGACAGTGAACACTGAAGCTTTCTTT.

This clone has ten or more counts. The J gene is TRBJ1-6, the V gene TRBV3-1 (or the pseudogene TRBV3-2); D uncertain. V was pared by 0 bases and J by 16 bases, with 13 bases between. Germline V lookup: CDR1 LGHDT, CDR2 YNNKEL (reference sequence). This CDR3 has 13 residues. The CDR3 DNA reads as TGTGCCAGCAGCCAAGAGGAACCAGGAGGGCTCCACTTT. It encodes CASSQEEPGGLHF.

The chain uses TRBV6-5 and TRBJ1-5, with a possible D match to TRBD1 (5 bases). V lost 6 bases, J lost 2 bases, and 11 bases lay in between. The CDR3 is made up of 14 amino acids. Germline lookup yields CDR1 MNHEY and CDR2 SVGAGI. In nucleotides, the CDR3 is TGTGCCAGCAGCCGATCGACAGGCAATCAGCCCCAGCATTTT. Its protein product is CASSRSTGNQPQHF.